The clone carrying this TCR beta chain has at least ten counts. The antigen remains undetermined. This specimen belongs to a study of T-cell reconstitution after alpha-beta-depleted transplantation in children. The CDR3 totals 16 residues. The germline V gene encodes CDR1 LGHNA and CDR2 YNFKEQ. The V and J ends lost 2 bases and 2 bases, in that order; junction bases with no gene match: 2. The TCRbeta library incorporated unique molecular identifiers. TCRdb passed the PCR reads through MiXCR, listing each CDR3 protein once. The sample holds 100,000 to 150,000 distinct CDR3 sequences, about 21% seen once. Study observations and caveats: Newly made T cells mostly supplied T-cell counts and diversity one year after transplant.

The sequenced sample was PBMCs, mostly from graft donor cells, obtained 180 days after TCRalphabeta/CD19-depleted stem cell transplant. This receptor was taken from a male patient under 10 years old who had a stem cell transplant for chronic granulomatous disease, so the T cells may come from the graft donor. The rearrangement links TRBV4-2 to TRBJ2-6, with 8 bases that match TRBD1. In DNA, the CDR3 is TGTGCCAGCAGCCAACACAGGGGGACTGGGGCCAACGTCCTGACTTTC. It codes for CASSQHRGTGANVLTF.